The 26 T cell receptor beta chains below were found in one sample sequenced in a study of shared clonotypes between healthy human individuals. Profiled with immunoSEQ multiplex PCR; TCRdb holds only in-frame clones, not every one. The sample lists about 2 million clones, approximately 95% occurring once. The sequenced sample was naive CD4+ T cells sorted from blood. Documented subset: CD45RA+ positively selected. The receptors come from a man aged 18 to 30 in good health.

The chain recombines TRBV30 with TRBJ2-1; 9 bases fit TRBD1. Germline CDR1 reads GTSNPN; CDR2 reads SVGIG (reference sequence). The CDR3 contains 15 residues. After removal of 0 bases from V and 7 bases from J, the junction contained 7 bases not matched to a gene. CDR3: CAWSVFLTGGNEQFF. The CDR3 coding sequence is TGTGCCTGGAGTGTTTTTTTGACAGGGGGAAATGAGCAGTTCTTC.

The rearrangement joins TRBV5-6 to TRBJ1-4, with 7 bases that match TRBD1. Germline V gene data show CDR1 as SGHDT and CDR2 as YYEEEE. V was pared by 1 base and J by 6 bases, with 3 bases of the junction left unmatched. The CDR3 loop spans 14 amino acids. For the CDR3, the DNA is TGTGCCAGCAGCTTGCGACAGGGATATGAAAAACTGTTTTTT. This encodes CASSLRQGYEKLFF. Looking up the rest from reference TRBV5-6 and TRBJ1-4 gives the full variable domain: DAGVTQSPTHLIKTRGQQVTLRCSPKSGHDTVSWYQQALGQGPQFIFQYYEEEERQRGNFPDRFSGHQFPNYSSELNVNALLLGDSALYLCASSLRQGYEKLFFGSGTQLSVL.

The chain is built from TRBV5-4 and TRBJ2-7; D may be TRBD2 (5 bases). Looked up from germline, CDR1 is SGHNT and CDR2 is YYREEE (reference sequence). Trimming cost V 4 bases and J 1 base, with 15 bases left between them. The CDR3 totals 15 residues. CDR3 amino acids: CASSPVGSGSYEQYF. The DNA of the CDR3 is TGTGCCAGCAGCCCGGTAGGGAGTGGTTCCTACGAGCAGTACTTC.

As DNA, the CDR3 is TGCGCCAGCAGCCAGGTCTACACGGGGGGGAACTCCTACGAGCAGTACTTC. Residues: CASSQVYTGGNSYEQYF. This chain connects TRBV4-1 to TRBJ2-7, with TRBD2 matching over 8 bases. The CDR3 covers 17 residues. Germline loops: CDR1 MGHRA, CDR2 YSYEKL. V dropped 3 bases and J dropped 0; count of bases not matched to a gene: 10.

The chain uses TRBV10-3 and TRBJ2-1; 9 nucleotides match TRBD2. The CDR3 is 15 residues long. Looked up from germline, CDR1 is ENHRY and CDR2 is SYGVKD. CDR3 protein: CAANPAGGIGNEQFF. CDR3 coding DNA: TGTGCAGCGAACCCTGCGGGAGGGATAGGGAATGAGCAGTTCTTC.

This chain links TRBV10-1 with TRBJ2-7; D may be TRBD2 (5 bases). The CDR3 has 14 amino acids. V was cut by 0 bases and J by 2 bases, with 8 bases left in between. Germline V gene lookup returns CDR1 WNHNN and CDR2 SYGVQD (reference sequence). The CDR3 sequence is CASSESARAYEQYF. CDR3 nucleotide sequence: TGCGCCAGCAGTGAGTCCGCGAGGGCCTACGAGCAGTACTTC.

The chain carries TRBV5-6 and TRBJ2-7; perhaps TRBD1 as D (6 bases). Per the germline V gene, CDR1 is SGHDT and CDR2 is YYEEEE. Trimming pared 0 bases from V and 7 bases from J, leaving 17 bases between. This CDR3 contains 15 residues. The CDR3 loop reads CASSLAGTSKGEQYF. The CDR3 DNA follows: TGTGCCAGCAGCTTGGCCGGGACATCTAAAGGGGAGCAGTACTTC.

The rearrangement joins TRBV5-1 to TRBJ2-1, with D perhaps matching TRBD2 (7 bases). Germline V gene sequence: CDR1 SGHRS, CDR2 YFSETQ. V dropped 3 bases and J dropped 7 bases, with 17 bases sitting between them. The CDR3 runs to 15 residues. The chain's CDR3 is CASSSLGGGGNEQFF. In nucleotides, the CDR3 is TGCGCCAGCAGCTCCCTTGGGGGAGGGGGGAATGAGCAGTTCTTC.

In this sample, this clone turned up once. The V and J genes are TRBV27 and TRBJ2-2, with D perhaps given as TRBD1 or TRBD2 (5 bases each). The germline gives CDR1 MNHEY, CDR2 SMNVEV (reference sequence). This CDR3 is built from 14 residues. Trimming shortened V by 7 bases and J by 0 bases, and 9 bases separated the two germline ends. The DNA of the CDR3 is TGTGCCAGCACGGGGCTTGCGAACACCGGGGAGCTGTTTTTT. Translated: CASTGLANTGELFF.

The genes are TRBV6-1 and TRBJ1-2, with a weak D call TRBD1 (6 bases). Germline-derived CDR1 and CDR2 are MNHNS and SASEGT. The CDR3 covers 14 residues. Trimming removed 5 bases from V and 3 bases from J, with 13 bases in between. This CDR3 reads CASSPLGGDYGYTF. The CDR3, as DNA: TGTGCCAGCAGTCCCTTAGGGGGGGACTATGGCTACACCTTC.

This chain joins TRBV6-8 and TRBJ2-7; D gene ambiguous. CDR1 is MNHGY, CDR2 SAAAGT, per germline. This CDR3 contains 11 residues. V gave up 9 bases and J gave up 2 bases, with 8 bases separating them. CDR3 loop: CASLRPYEQYF. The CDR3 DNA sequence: TGTGCCAGTTTGCGGCCCTACGAGCAGTACTTC.

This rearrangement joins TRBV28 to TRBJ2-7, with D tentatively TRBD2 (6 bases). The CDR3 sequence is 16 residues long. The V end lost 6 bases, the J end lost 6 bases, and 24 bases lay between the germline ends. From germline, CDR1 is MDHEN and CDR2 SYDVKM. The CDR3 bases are TGTGCCAGCAGCAAGGGGCTTGGGGGGTACCCCCTCGAGCAGTACTTC. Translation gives CASSKGLGGYPLEQYF.

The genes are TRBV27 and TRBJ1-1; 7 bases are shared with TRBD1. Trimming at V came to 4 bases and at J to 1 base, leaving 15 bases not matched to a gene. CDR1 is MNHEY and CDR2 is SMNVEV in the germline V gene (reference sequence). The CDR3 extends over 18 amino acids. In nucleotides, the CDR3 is TGTGCCAGCAGTTCCGGCCCCAGGGGGAGAGACGGGAACACTGAAGCTTTCTTT. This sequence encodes CASSSGPRGRDGNTEAFF.

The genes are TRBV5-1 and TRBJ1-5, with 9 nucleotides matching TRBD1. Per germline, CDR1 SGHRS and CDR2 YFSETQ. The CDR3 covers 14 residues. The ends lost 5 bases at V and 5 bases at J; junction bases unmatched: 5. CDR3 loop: CASSQGQGDQPQHF. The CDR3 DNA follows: TGCGCCAGCAGTCAGGGACAGGGCGATCAGCCCCAGCATTTT.

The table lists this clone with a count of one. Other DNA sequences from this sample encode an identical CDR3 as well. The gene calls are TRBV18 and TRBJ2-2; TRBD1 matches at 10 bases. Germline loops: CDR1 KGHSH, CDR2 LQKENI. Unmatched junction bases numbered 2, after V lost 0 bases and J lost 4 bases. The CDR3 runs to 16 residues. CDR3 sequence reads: CASSPPTGGGTGELFF. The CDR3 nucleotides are TGTGCCAGCTCACCACCGACAGGGGGCGGCACCGGGGAGCTGTTTTTT.

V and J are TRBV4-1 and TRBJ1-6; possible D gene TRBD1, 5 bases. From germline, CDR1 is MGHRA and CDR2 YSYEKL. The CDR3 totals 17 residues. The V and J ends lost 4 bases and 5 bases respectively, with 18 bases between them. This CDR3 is CASSPSKGTVDNSPLHF. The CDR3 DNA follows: TGCGCCAGCAGCCCATCTAAGGGGACGGTGGATAATTCACCCCTCCACTTT.

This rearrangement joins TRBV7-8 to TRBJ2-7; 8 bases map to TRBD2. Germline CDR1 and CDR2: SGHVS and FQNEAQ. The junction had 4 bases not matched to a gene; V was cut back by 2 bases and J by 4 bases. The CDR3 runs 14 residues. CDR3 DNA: TGTGCCAGCAGCTTAACTAGCGGAGGGTACGAGCAGTACTTC. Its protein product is CASSLTSGGYEQYF.

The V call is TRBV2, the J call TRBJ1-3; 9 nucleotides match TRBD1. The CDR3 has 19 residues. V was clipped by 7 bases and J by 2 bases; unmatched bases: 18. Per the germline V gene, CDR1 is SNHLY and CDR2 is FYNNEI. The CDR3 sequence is CASMARAGQGPVAGNTIYF. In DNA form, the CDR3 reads TGTGCCAGCATGGCCCGGGCGGGACAGGGCCCTGTCGCTGGAAACACCATATATTTT.

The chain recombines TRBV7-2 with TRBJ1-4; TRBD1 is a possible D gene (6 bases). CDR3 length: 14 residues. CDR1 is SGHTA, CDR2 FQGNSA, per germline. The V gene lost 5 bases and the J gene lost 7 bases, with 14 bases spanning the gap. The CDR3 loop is CASSAQGKFEKLFF. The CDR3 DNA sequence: TGTGCCAGCAGCGCACAGGGCAAGTTTGAAAAACTGTTTTTT.

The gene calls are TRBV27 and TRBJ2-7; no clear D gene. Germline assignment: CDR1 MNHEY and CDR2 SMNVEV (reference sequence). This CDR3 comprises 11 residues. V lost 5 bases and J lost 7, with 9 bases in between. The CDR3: CASSTLGEQYF. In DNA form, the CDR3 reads TGTGCCAGCAGTACCCTGGGGGAGCAGTACTTC.

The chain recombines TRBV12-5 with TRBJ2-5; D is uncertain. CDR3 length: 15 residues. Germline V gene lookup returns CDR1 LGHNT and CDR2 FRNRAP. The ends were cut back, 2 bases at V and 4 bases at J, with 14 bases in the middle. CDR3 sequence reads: CASGLRSSSRETQYF. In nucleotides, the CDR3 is TGTGCTAGTGGTTTGAGGTCCTCCTCTCGAGAGACCCAGTACTTC.

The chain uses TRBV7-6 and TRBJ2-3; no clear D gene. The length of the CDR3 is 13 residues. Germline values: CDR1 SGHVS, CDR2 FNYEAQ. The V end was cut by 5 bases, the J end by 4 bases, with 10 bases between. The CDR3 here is CASSLGPSDTQYF. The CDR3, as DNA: TGTGCCAGCAGCCTCGGGCCCTCAGATACGCAGTATTTT.

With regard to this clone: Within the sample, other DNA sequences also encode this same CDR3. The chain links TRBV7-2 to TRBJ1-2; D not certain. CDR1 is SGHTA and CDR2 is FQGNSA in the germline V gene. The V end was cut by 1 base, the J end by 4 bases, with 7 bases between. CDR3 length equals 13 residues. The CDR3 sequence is CASSLDGSYGYTF. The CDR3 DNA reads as TGTGCCAGCAGCTTAGACGGCTCCTATGGCTACACCTTC.

The CDR3 region is CASSTGPAQETQYF. CDR3 sequence (DNA): TGTGCCAGCTCGACTGGACCGGCTCAAGAGACCCAGTACTTC. V is TRBV18 and J is TRBJ2-5, with D unresolved. Germline V CDR1 and CDR2: KGHSH, LQKENI. The CDR3 consists of 14 residues. V dropped 6 bases and J dropped 2 bases, with 13 bases sitting between them.

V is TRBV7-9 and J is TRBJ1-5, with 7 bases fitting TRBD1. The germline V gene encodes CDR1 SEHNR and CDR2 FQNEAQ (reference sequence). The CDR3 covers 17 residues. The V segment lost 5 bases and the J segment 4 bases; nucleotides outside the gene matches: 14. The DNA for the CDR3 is TGTGCCAGCAGCCCGGATGGCAGGGGGAGAGGGAATCAGCCCCAGCATTTT. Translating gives CASSPDGRGRGNQPQHF.

This CDR3 reads CASSPSVAKNIQYF. Here the CDR3 DNA reads TGCGCCAGCAGCCCGTCAGTAGCCAAAAACATTCAGTACTTC. V and J are TRBV5-1 and TRBJ2-4; D is uncertain. The CDR3 length is 14 residues. Deletions cut 4 bases from V and 0 bases from J, with 8 bases between. The germline CDR1 and CDR2 sequences are SGHRS and YFSETQ.